This is a list of T cell receptor beta chains from one sample in a study of blood T cell repertoires in COVID-19. The assay was immunoSEQ multiplex PCR, and TCRdb's table has in-frame clones only and misses some. In the table there are a few hundred thousand clones, 90% of which are singletons. Sequencing was done on a sample of PBMCs or T cells enriched from blood (not recorded which). The receptors derive from a woman aged 18 to 35 with acute COVID-19. CDR3s include the opening cysteine and the closing phenylalanine or tryptophan. Expanded clones get a size class; other rows say once, few or many, or leave the size out.

>NA|TRBV19|15|TRBJ1-5
CASSIPSSGNQPQHF
>NA|TRBV6-2/TRBV6-3|15|TRBJ2-5
CASSYSKSGEETQYF
>NA|TRBV27|15|TRBJ2-1
CASSSLQGGYNEQFF
>NA|TRBV18|14|TRBJ1-5
CASSGGDGNQPQHF
>NA|TRBV4-1|17|TRBJ2-2
CASTDAVGLAVTRELFF
>NA|TRBV15|17|TRBJ2-5
CATSRERGLAGQETQYF
>NA|TRBV5-1|14|TRBJ1-2
CASSTGQTLYGYTF
>NA|TRBV21-1|15|TRBJ2-7
CASSSRDRGVNEQYF
>once|TRBV4-3|13|TRBJ2-7
CASSQNRGNEQYF
>few|TRBV7-9|19|TRBJ2-1
CASSSWVTSGRDPYNEQFF
>NA|TRBV24-1|13|TRBJ1-5
CATSKRDLQPQHF
>NA|TRBV4-1|19|TRBJ2-4
CASSLGGARGLRAKNIQYF
>NA|TRBV11-2|14|TRBJ2-5
CASSALAPQETQYF
>NA|TRBV29-1|12|TRBJ1-2
CSVDVENYGYTF
>NA|TRBV15|13|TRBJ1-6
CATSRDRSSPLHF
>NA|TRBV7-6|16|TRBJ2-1
CASSYGTSGRANEQFF
>once|TRBV5-1|16|TRBJ1-2
CASSFRDREANYGYTF
>NA|TRBV5-1|15|TRBJ2-7
CASSLGLAVGYEQYF
>NA|TRBV5-1|15|TRBJ2-2
CASSKGQGNTGELFF
>NA|TRBV27|16|TRBJ2-1
CASSTPLRKSYNEQFF
>NA|TRBV12-3/TRBV12-4|13|TRBJ2-4
CASSYGNGDIQYF
>NA|TRBV4-2|16|TRBJ2-7
CASSQLLTGEVSEQYF
>NA|TRBV5-5|15|TRBJ2-1
CASSSYWGLDNEQFF
>once|TRBV2|15|TRBJ2-3
CASTVGSGFTDTQYF
>NA|TRBV6-4|18|TRBJ2-1
CASREQLSRAGCYNEQFF
>NA|TRBV6-5|15|TRBJ1-6
CASRSPGTSNSPLHF
>once|TRBV30|14|TRBJ1-2
CAWSVDGTVSGYTF
>NA|TRBV29-1|16|TRBJ2-4
CSVEVHSGKAKNIQYF
>NA|TRBV4-1|14|TRBJ1-1
CASSLLTGTTEAFF
>once|TRBV4-2|16|TRBJ2-1
CASSQDLANSYNEQFF
>NA|TRBV28|14|TRBJ2-1
CASRRDSSYNEQFF
>NA|TRBV27|18|TRBJ2-2
CASSPQDGGRGDTGELFF
>NA|TRBV28|16|TRBJ2-2
CASSLLGSGRLGELFF
>NA|TRBV4-3|16|TRBJ2-1
CASSQDRGETYNEQFF
>NA|TRBV7-6|14|TRBJ1-1
CASSSQRGDTEAFF
>NA|TRBV7-7|14|TRBJ1-1
CASSLGPKQGEAFF
>NA|TRBV4-3|16|TRBJ2-1
CASSRRSSLLYNEQFF
>NA|TRBV29-1|14|TRBJ1-1
CSVEAGGGVTEAFF
>few|TRBV6-5|14|TRBJ2-7
CAMHDRENHYEQYF
>NA|TRBV27|13|TRBJ2-1
CASSYRVYNEQFF
>NA|TRBV7-2|17|TRBJ2-1
CASSPSGTSGRIAEQFF
>NA|TRBV5-6|15|TRBJ1-4
CASSPGRTRGEKLFF
>NA|TRBV28|14|TRBJ2-7
CASSPGTNHYEQYF
>NA|TRBV4-1|15|TRBJ1-1
CASSQVYGGGTEAFF
>once|TRBV19|15|TRBJ1-5
CASKEWGRGNQPQHF
>NA|TRBV14|18|TRBJ2-2
CASSPRGRATTNTGELFF
>NA|TRBV5-4|15|TRBJ2-2
CASSLVGTGTGELFF
>once|TRBV7-2|14|TRBJ1-5
CASSFSRAGQPQHF
>NA|TRBV4-3|13|TRBJ2-1
CASSQDVRGEQFF
>NA|TRBV4-2|16|TRBJ2-1
CASSQGPTVVNGEQFF
>NA|TRBV5-4|19|TRBJ2-1
CASSLVVAASASSYNEQFF
>NA|TRBV27|14|TRBJ2-1
CASSSLAGGGEQFF
>NA|TRBV6-2/TRBV6-3|14|TRBJ1-1
CASSYSLGVPEAFF
>NA|TRBV19|15|TRBJ2-3
CASRVTRRGTDTQYF
>NA|TRBV27|16|TRBJ2-2
CASSLGIAGNTGELFF
>NA|TRBV7-9|18|TRBJ2-3
CASRGAYTSPERTDTQYF
>NA|TRBV5-4|15|TRBJ1-6
CASSRDRADNSPLHF
>NA|TRBV7-3|14|TRBJ2-2
CASSVQGDPGELFF